The entry below gives a single TCR beta chain sequence along with its context. This same CDR3 is encoded by further DNA sequences in the sample. This sample was included in a study of blood T cell repertoires in COVID-19. Background on the study: Donors in the United States, Italy and Spain gave samples during acute or convalescent COVID-19. PBMCs, B-cell-depleted T cells, or T cells were the source of the cDNA or gDNA that made up the material.

The CDR3 totals 13 residues. V lost 5 bases, J lost 4 bases, and 4 bases stayed unmatched. The germline CDR1 and CDR2 sequences are LNHDA and SQIVND (reference sequence). In the original processing: Counts of nucleated cells, estimated from reference gene primer amplification, were obtained. This table comes from immunoSEQ multiplex PCR, and its TCRdb copy is limited to in-frame clones, with some not included. V and J calls and clone size are those listed in that table; D and trimming were worked out from the DNA. Among over 300,000 clones, 89% were seen once, and the ten largest hold about 6%. This chain uses TRBV19 with TRBJ1-2; 7 bases are shared with TRBD1. The origin of this receptor is a man younger than 35 who had recovered from COVID-19. Sequencing used peripheral blood. The CDR3: CASSRQGSYGYTF. The CDR3 DNA reads as TGTGCCAGTAGTCGACAGGGCAGCTATGGCTACACCTTC.